A single sample gave rise to the 6 T cell receptor beta chains below, sequenced in a study of blood T cell repertoires in COVID-19. Using immunoSEQ multiplex PCR, the repertoire was profiled, and TCRdb retains in-frame clones only, with some absent. The sample gives 250,000 to 300,000 clones, roughly 86% of which show up once; approximately 0.8% is in the top ten. The specimen sequenced was peripheral blood. These receptors originate from a woman aged 30 to 39 with acute or convalescent COVID-19.

The V call is TRBV6-4, the J call TRBJ2-3, with 7 bases aligning to TRBD2. This CDR3 has 15 residues. V lost 3 bases to trimming and J lost 1 base; unmatched junction nucleotides: 4. Per germline, CDR1 MRHNA and CDR2 SNTAGT. CDR3 in amino acids: CASSDGGGGTDTQYF. The CDR3 coding sequence is TGTGCCAGCAGTGATGGGGGGGGTGGCACAGATACGCAGTATTTT.

The sample holds a few counts of this clone. The chain couples TRBV6-5 to TRBJ1-5; 8 bases are a match to TRBD1. J gave up 3 bases and V 5 bases, and 6 bases lay outside the gene matches. CDR3 length: 15 amino acids. Germline V CDR1 and CDR2: MNHEY, SVGAGI. This CDR3 reads CASSLGQGANQPQHF. CDR3 nucleotide sequence: TGTGCCAGCAGTCTGGGCCAGGGGGCCAATCAGCCCCAGCATTTT.

The V call is TRBV7-9, the J call TRBJ2-3; 8 nucleotides line up with TRBD2. V shed 5 bases, J shed 0 bases, and the junction held 10 bases outside the gene matches. The length of the CDR3 is 17 residues. The germline CDR1 and CDR2 sequences are SEHNR and FQNEAQ (reference sequence). The CDR3 nucleotides are TGTGCCAGCAGCCCGTATGAAGCGGGAGTGAGCACAGATACGCAGTATTTT. Translating gives CASSPYEAGVSTDTQYF.

This rearrangement joins TRBV27 to TRBJ2-7; 7 bases agree with TRBD2. Germline CDR1 MNHEY, CDR2 SMNVEV (reference sequence). The V gene end was trimmed by 4 bases and the J gene end by 5 bases; junction bases not matched to a gene: 8. The CDR3 spans 14 residues. This chain's CDR3 is CASSSRLARDEQYF. CDR3 bases: TGTGCCAGCAGTTCCCGACTAGCAAGAGACGAGCAGTACTTC.

The chain carries TRBV3-1 (or the pseudogene TRBV3-2) and TRBJ2-2; 7 nucleotides align to TRBD2. This CDR3 contains 15 residues. J lost 5 bases, V lost 1 base, and 4 bases had no gene match. Per germline, CDR1 LGHDT and CDR2 YNNKEL (reference sequence). The CDR3 sequence: CASSQVGTITGELFF. The CDR3 DNA sequence: TGTGCCAGCAGCCAAGTTGGGACTATTACCGGGGAGCTGTTTTTT.

This clone was picked up one time. Other nucleotide sequences from this sample produce the same CDR3. The chain couples TRBV9 to TRBJ2-1; D might be TRBD2 (6 bases). Per the germline V gene, CDR1 is SGDLS and CDR2 is YYNGEE. There are 15 residues in the CDR3. Trimming stripped 3 bases from V and 3 bases from J, with 13 bases between. The CDR3 protein is CASSGGRGSYNEQFF. CDR3 in DNA: TGTGCCAGCAGCGGAGGGCGGGGCAGCTACAATGAGCAGTTCTTC.